The present TCR beta chain was sequenced within a study of metastatic and nonmetastatic thyroid tumors. Across the study: Across peripheral blood and tumor or nodule tissue samples taken from malignant and benign thyroid patients, the repertoires were compared with one another.

Through MiXCR, TCRdb re-clonotyped the PCR reads. The table records about 14,000 clones, 20% to 30% of them present only once. J was trimmed by 6 bases and V by 8 bases; bases with no gene match: 19. The length of the CDR3 is 17 residues. Looked up from germline, CDR1 is MDHEN and CDR2 is SYDVKM. This clone has a count of ten or more. The same CDR3 arises from other DNA sequences in this sample as well. All patients were treatment-naive before thyroid surgery. The clonotype comes from a female donor with papillary thyroid cancer or a benign thyroid nodule (not recorded which). Some clones in this sample may be carry-over from other donors' samples. Source material: tumor tissue. The V gene is TRBV28, the J gene TRBJ2-1; 7 bases align to TRBD2. The CDR3 sequence is CASGEWSGAHPVNEQFF. CDR3 bases: TGTGCCAGCGGCGAGTGGAGCGGGGCCCACCCGGTCAATGAGCAGTTCTTC.